This TCR beta chain came from a study of shared clonotypes between healthy human individuals. The authors loaded roughly 200 ng DNA, approximately 30,000 T cell genomes, into sorted-subset replicate PCRs. TCRdb's copy holds only in-frame clones and misses some; the assay was immunoSEQ multiplex PCR. The sample includes around 2.1 million clones, about 92% of them seen just once. Naive CD8 isolation took CD45RO-negative cells positively selected for CCR7 and excluded terminally differentiated effector memory CD45RA+ cells. Regarding this clone: Its antigen is as yet unknown.

Germline V CDR1 and CDR2: LGHNA, YSLEER. CDR3 length: 17 amino acids. V shed 5 bases and J 2 bases; nucleotides not matched to a gene: 9. Study-wide points: Though the depth was large, rarefaction showed that sorted-subset sequencing was incomplete. Clonotypes that were shared across a handful of donors made up approximately 5% of naive CD4 clonotypes.

The sample comprised naive CD8+ T cells from PBMCs. The chain carries TRBV4-3 and TRBJ2-1, with TRBD1 matching over 10 bases. The sequence was obtained from a young man in good health. Some clones in this sample may be carry-over from other donors' samples. This CDR3 reads CASSARPGQGTYNEQFF. CDR3 nucleotide sequence: TGCGCCAGCAGCGCCCGACCGGGACAGGGGACCTACAATGAGCAGTTCTTC.